The clone carrying this TCR beta chain was picked up many times. Its antigen is unidentified. J was trimmed by 8 bases and V by 6 bases; bases with no gene match: 3. The germline CDR1 and CDR2 sequences are MDHEN and SYDVKM. This CDR3 comprises 13 residues. RNA transcripts provided the source from which TCR beta CDR3 regions were amplified. RT-PCR in the first round (using the HTBI primer set) targeted the TCR CDR3. TCRdb passed the multiplex PCR reads through MiXCR, listing each CDR3 protein once. The sample carries under 450,000 distinct CDR3 sequences, about 18% recorded once. This sample was included in a study of T cells in Graves' hyperthyroidism and ophthalmopathy. Hyperthyroidism in the patients, aged 18 to 65, was newly diagnosed and under 2 months in duration. Study-level results: A 13 V-J model separated ophthalmopathy from stable hyperthyroidism. Peripheral blood also featured most of the thyroid clonotypes expanded above 0.001.

Sequencing used blood. The rearrangement uses TRBV28 and TRBJ2-1; the match to TRBD1 covers 11 bases. The sequence was obtained from a young woman with Graves' hyperthyroidism that later progressed to Graves' ophthalmopathy. The CDR3 bases are TGTGCCAGCAGATGGACAGGGGGCTATGAGCAGTTCTTC. It encodes CASRWTGGYEQFF.